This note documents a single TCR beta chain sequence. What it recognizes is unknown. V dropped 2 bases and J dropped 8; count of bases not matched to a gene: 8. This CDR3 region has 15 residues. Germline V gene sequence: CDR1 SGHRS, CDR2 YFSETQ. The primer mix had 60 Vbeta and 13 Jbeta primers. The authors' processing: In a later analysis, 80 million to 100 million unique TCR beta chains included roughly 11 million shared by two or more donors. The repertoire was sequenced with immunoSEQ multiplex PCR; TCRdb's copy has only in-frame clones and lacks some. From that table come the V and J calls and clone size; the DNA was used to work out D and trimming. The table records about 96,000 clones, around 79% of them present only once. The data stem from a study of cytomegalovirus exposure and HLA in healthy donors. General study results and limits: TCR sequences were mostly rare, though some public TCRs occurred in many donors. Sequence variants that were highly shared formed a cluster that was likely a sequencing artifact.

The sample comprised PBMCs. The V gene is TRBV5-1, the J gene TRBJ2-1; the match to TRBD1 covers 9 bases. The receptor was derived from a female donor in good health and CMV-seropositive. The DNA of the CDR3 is TGCGCCAGCAGCTTCCGAACAGGGGGCGCCGATGAGCAGTTCTTC. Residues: CASSFRTGGADEQFF.